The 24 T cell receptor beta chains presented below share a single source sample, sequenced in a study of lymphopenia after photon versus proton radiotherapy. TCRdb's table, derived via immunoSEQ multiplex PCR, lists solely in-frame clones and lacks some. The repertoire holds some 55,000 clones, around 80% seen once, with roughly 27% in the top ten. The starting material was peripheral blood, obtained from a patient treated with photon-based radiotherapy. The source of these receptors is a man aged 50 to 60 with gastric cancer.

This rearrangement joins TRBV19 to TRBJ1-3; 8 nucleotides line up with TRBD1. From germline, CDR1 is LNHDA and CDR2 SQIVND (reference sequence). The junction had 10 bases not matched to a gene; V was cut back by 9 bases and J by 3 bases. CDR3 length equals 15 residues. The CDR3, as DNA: TGTGCCAGCAAGTCGATGACAGGGGATGGAAACACCATATATTTT. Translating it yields CASKSMTGDGNTIYF.

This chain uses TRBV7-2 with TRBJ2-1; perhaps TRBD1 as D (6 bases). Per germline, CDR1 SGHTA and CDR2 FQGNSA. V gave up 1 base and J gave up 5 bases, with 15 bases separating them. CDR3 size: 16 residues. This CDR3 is CASSLGSAKGDNEQFF. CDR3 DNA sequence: TGTGCCAGCAGCTTAGGGTCGGCCAAGGGGGACAATGAGCAGTTCTTC.

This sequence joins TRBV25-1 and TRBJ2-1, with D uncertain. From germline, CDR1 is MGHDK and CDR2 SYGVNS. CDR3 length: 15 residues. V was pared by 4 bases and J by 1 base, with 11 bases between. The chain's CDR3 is CASSVDSGSYNEQFF. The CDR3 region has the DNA TGTGCCAGCAGTGTCGATAGTGGGTCCTACAATGAGCAGTTCTTC.

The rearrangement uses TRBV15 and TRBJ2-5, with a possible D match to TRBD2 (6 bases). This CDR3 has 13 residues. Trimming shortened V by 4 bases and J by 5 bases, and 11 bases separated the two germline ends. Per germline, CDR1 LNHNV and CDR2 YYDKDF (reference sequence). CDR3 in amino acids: CATSNRLVETQYF. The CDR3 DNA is TGTGCCACCAGCAATAGACTAGTTGAGACCCAGTACTTC. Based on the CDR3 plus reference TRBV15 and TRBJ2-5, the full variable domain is DAMVIQNPRYQVTQFGKPVTLSCSQTLNHNVMYWYQQKSSQAPKLLFHYYDKDFNNEADTPDNFQSRRPNTSFCFLDIRSPGLGDTAMYLCATSNRLVETQYFGPGTRLLVL.

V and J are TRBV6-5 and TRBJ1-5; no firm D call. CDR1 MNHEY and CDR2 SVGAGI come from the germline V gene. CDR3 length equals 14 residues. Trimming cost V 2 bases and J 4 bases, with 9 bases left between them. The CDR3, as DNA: TGTGCCAGCAGTTACGACATGACGAATCAGCCCCAGCATTTT. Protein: CASSYDMTNQPQHF.

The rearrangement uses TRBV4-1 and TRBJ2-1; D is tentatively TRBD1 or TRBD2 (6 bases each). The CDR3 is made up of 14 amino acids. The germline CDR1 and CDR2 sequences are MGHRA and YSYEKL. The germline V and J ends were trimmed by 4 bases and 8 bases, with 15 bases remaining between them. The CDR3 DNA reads TGCGCCAGCAGCCGAGGGACGAGGGGGGATGAGCAGTTCTTC. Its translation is CASSRGTRGDEQFF.

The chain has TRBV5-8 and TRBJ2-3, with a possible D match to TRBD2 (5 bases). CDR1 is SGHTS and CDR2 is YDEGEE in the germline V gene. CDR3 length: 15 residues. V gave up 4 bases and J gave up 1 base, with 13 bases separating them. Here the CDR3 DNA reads TGTGCCAGCAGCCTACGACTACCGGGCACAGATACGCAGTATTTT. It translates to CASSLRLPGTDTQYF.

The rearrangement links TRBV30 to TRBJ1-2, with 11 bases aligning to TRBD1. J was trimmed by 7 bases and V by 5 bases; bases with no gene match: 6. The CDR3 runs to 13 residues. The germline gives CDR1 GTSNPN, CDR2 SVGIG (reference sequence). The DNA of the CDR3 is TGTGCCTGGGAGGGACAGGGGGGTAGTGGCTACACCTTC. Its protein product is CAWEGQGGSGYTF.

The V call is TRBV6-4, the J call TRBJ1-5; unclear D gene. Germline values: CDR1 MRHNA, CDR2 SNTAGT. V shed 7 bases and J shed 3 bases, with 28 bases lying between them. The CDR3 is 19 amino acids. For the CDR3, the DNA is TGTGCCAGCAACCACCAAGGCATCAAGGGCATCTGTCTCAATCAGCCCCAGCATTTT. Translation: CASNHQGIKGICLNQPQHF.

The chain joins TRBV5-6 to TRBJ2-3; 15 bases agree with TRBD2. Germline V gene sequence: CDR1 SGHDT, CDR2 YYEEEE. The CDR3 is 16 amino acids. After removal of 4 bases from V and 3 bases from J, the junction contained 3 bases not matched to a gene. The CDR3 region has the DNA TGTGCCAGCAGCAGGGGACTAGCGGGAGGTACAGATACGCAGTATTTT. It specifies CASSRGLAGGTDTQYF.

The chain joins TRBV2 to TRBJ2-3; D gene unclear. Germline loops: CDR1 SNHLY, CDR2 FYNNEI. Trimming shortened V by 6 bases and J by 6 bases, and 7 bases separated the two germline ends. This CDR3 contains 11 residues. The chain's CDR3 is CASRAEDTQYF. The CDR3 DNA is TGTGCCAGCAGGGCCGAGGATACGCAGTATTTT.

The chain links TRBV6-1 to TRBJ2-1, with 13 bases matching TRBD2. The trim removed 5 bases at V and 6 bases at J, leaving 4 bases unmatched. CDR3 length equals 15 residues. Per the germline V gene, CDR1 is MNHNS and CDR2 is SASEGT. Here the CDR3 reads CASSSGLAGSNEQFF. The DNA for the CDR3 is TGTGCCAGCAGTTCGGGACTAGCGGGAAGCAATGAGCAGTTCTTC.

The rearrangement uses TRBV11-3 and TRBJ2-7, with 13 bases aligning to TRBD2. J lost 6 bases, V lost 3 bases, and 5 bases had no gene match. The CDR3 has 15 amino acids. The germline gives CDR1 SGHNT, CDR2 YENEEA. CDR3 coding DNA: TGTGCCAGCAGCTTCGGACTAGCGGGAGTAAGCGAGCAGTACTTC. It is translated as CASSFGLAGVSEQYF.

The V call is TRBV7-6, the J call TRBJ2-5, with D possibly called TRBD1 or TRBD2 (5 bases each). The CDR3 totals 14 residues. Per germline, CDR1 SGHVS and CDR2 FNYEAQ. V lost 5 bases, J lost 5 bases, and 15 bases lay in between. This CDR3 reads CASSISGGVETQYF. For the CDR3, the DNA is TGTGCCAGCAGCATCAGTGGGGGAGTGGAGACCCAGTACTTC.

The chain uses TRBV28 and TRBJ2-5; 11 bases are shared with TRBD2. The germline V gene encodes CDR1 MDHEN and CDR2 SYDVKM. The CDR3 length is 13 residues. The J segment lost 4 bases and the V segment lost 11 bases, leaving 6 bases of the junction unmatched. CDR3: CASRLAGRETQYF. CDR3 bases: TGTGCCTCCCGACTAGCGGGGAGAGAGACCCAGTACTTC.

DNA for the CDR3: TGTGCCAGCAGCTGGACTAGGGGGGCCTACAATGAGCAGTTCTTC. Protein product: CASSWTRGAYNEQFF. This chain links TRBV11-2 with TRBJ2-1, with D perhaps matching TRBD2 (7 bases). Germline CDR1 reads SGHAT; CDR2 reads FQNNGV. This CDR3 has 15 amino acids. V was clipped by 4 bases and J by 2 bases, with 12 bases between them. Full variable domain (outside the CDR3, taken from reference TRBV11-2 and TRBJ2-1): EAGVAQSPRYKIIEKRQSVAFWCNPISGHATLYWYQQILGQGPKLLIQFQNNGVVDDSQLPKDRFSAERLKGVDSTLKIQPAKLEDSAVYLCASSWTRGAYNEQFFGPGTRLTVL.

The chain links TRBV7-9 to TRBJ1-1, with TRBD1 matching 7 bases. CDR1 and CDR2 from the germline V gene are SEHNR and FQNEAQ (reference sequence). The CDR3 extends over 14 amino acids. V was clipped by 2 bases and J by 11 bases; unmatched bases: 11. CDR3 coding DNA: TGTGCCAGCAGCTTAACTACAGGGGAGAGAGGTGCTTTCTTT. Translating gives CASSLTTGERGAFF.

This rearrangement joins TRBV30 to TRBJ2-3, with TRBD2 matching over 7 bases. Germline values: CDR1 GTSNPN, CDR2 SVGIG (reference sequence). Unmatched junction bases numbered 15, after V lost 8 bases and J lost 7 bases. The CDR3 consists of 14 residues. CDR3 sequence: CAASSSGDLNTQYF. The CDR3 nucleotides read TGTGCCGCATCATCCAGCGGGGACCTGAATACGCAGTATTTT.

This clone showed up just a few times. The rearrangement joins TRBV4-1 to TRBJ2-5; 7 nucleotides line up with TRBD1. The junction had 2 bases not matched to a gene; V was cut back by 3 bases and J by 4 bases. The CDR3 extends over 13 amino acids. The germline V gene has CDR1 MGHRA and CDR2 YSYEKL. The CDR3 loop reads CASSQTGIETQYF. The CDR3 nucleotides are TGCGCCAGCAGCCAGACAGGGATAGAGACCCAGTACTTC.

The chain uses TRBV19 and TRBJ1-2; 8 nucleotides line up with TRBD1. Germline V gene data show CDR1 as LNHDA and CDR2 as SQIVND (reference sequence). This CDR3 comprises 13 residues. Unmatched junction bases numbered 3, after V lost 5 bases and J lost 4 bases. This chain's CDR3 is CASSWDRSYGYTF. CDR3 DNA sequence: TGTGCCAGTAGTTGGGACAGGAGCTATGGCTACACCTTC.

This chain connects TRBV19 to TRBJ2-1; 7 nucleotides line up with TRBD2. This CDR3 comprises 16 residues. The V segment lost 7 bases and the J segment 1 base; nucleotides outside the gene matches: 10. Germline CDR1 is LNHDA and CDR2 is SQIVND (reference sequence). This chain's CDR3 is CASTQRGFGSYNEQFF. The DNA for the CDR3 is TGTGCCAGTACCCAGCGGGGCTTCGGTTCCTACAATGAGCAGTTCTTC.

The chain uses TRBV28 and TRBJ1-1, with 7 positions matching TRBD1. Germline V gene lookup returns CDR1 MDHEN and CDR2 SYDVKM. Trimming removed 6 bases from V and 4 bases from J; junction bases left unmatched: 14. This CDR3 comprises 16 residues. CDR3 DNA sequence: TGTGCCAGCAGCCCTCCTCGACAGGGTTTGGTCACTGAAGCTTTCTTT. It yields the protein CASSPPRQGLVTEAFF. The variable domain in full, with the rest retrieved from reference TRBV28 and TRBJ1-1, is DVKVTQSSRYLVKRTGEKVFLECVQDMDHENMFWYRQDPGLGLRLIYFSYDVKMKEKGDIPEGYSVSREKKERFSLILESASTNQTSMYLCASSPPRQGLVTEAFFGQGTRLTVV.

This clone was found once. The CDR3 reads CAIQRESLADYNEQFF. The DNA of the CDR3 is TGTGCCATCCAGCGGGAGAGTTTAGCGGACTACAATGAGCAGTTCTTC. This rearrangement joins TRBV10-3 to TRBJ2-1; 8 bases map to TRBD2. The CDR3 spans 16 residues. With 8 bases clipped from V and 3 bases from J, the junction kept 12 bases outside the gene matches. Germline CDR1 ENHRY, CDR2 SYGVKD.

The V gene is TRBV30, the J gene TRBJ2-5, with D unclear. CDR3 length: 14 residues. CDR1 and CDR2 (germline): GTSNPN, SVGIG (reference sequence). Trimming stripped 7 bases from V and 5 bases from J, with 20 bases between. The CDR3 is CAFLLVTETETQYF. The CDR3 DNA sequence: TGTGCCTTCCTACTGGTGACGGAAACCGAGACCCAGTACTTC.